The clone carrying this T cell receptor (beta chain) was found many times. Its antigen is still unknown. Germline lookup yields CDR1 SQVTM and CDR2 ANQGSEA. The CDR3 sequence is 14 residues long. V lost 6 bases and J lost 9; bases outside the gene matches: 10. Next came a second PCR, run for about 7 to 11 cycles, which used a sample-barcoded 5' primer along with a J-beta primer mix. TCRdb passed the 5' RACE reads through MiXCR, listing each CDR3 protein once. Among over a million distinct CDR3 sequences listed, approximately 26% were seen once. The data stem from a study of blood T cells in healthy people across ages. Whole-study findings and limits: Nothing was known about donor CMV status, and this possibly confounded expanded clonotype changes.

Another study also made use of these data, one on T cells of mothers and their children. That paper adds: Over 8.5 million reads per mother and roughly 3 million per child were obtained. Related mother-child pairs shared marginally more repertoire than unrelated pairs, though not significantly.

The gene calls are TRBV29-1 and TRBJ2-6, with 8 bases fitting TRBD1. The sample consisted of blood. This receptor was taken from a girl aged 2-10 years in good health. The CDR3 protein is CSVDLDRDDNVLTF. The CDR3 DNA reads as TGCAGCGTAGATCTGGACAGGGACGACAACGTCCTGACTTTC.